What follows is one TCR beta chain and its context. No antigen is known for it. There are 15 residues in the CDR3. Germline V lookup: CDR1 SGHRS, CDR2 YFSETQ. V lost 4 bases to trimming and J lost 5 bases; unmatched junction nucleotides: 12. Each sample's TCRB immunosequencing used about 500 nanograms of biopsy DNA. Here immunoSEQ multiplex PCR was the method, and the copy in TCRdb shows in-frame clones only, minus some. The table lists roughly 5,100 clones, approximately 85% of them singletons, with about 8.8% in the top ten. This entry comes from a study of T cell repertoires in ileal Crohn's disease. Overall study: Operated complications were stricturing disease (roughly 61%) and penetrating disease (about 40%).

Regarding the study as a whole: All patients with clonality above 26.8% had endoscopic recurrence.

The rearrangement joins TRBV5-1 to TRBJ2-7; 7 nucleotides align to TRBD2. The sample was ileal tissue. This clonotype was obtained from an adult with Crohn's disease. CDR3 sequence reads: CASSLEGGRGNEQYF. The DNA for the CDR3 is TGCGCCAGCAGCCTGGAGGGAGGGAGAGGCAACGAGCAGTACTTC. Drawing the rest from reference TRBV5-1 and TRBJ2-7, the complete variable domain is KAGVTQTPRYLIKTRGQQVTLSCSPISGHRSVSWYQQTPGQGLQFLFEYFSETQRNKGNFPGRFSGRQFSNSRSEMNVSTLELGDSALYLCASSLEGGRGNEQYFGPGTRLTVT.